This TCR beta chain was profiled in a study of identical twins. Notes on the study in general: Whereas memory repertoires showed no such difference, abundant cord blood beta clonotypes carried fewer insertions. For zero-insertion analyses, partial confounding could come from invariant MAIT and iNKT cells.

Using its own MiXCR run on the 5' RACE reads, TCRdb lists one record per CDR3 protein. The sample lists hundreds of thousands of distinct CDR3 sequences, about 7.5% seen once, with roughly 2% in the top ten. This clonotype came up a few times. Its antigen is unknown. The CDR3 totals 14 residues. V lost 0 bases, J lost 5 bases, and 10 bases lay in between. CDR1 and CDR2 (germline): GTSNPN, SVGIG (reference sequence). This same sample was also part of a study on yellow fever vaccine responses in identical twins.

The sample was memory (CD45RO+) T cells sorted from blood. This receptor was identified in a woman aged 18-35 years in good health. The chain has TRBV30 and TRBJ2-2, with a tentative D call TRBD2 (6 bases). DNA of the CDR3: TGTGCCTGGAGTGTGTCTAGCGAAACCGGGGAGCTGTTTTTT. Translation gives CAWSVSSETGELFF.